Listed here is a single T cell receptor beta chain. The antigen is not known. The libraries of TRB cDNA were constructed through 5' RACE using UMI labels. Using the 5' RACE reads, TCRdb records one entry per CDR3 protein without DNA. The sample holds approximately 96,000 distinct CDR3 sequences. The CDR3 is made up of 13 amino acids. Germline assignment: CDR1 MNHEY and CDR2 SMNVEV (reference sequence). This specimen belongs to a study of CXCR3-negative and CXCR3-positive naive CD8 T cells. Across the study: Each library gave roughly 1.5 +/- 0.3 million of some 150 million TRB reads.

CD45RO-CCR7+CD27+CD95- marked naive CD8+ T cells. Findings and caveats of the study: Within a donor, both naive subsets shared TRBV-TRBJ usage, unlike memory cells. More hydrophobic TRB CDR3s were found in CXCR3-positive naive cells than in CXCR3-negative naive cells.

The V call is TRBV27, the J call TRBJ2-3; TCRdb's D call of TRBD1 is untestable without DNA. This TCR came from a human donor in good health. Some clones in this sample may be carry-over from other donors' samples. Sequences were obtained from naive CXCR3+ CD8+ T cells from blood. The subset is: CD45RO-CCR7+CD27+CD95- naive CD8+ T cells expressing CXCR3 (TNR3+). The CDR3 sequence: CASTGAPADTQYF.